What follows are 14 T cell receptor beta chains derived from one specimen sequenced in a study of T cells after yellow fever vaccination. TCRdb recomputed calls from the 5' RACE reads with MiXCR, one row per CDR3 protein. Here the sample spans tens of thousands of distinct CDR3 sequences, less than 8.5% being singletons. The specimen was CD8+ T cells sorted from PBMCs, collected 15 days after the yellow fever booster vaccination. Source of these receptors: a man aged 25 to 40 who received the YFV17D yellow fever vaccine.

A few counts support this clonotype. The rearrangement links TRBV10-2 to TRBJ2-7; weak D call: TRBD2 (6 bases). The CDR3 is 13 amino acids. CDR1 is WSHSY and CDR2 is SAAADI in the germline V gene. V lost 10 bases and J 0 bases, leaving 13 bases between the germline ends. The CDR3 nucleotides are TGCGCCACCGGAGGGACGAACTCCTACGAGCAGTACTTC. Amino acid sequence: CATGGTNSYEQYF.

This clonotype was found many times. This rearrangement joins TRBV27 to TRBJ2-3; D remains unclear. Germline lookup yields CDR1 MNHEY and CDR2 SMNVEV (reference sequence). CDR3 length: 11 amino acids. V was clipped by 10 bases and J by 3 bases, with 8 bases between them. Here the CDR3 reads CAIRSTDTQYF. CDR3 in DNA: TGTGCCATCCGATCAACAGATACGCAGTATTTT.

This clonotype was detected many times. The chain carries TRBV5-6 and TRBJ2-3; D gene unclear. The CDR3 loop spans 12 amino acids. V was clipped by 0 bases and J by 6 bases, with 5 bases between them. Germline CDR1 and CDR2: SGHDT and YYEEEE. The CDR3 DNA follows: TGTGCCAGCAGCTTGGTGTTGGATACGCAGTATTTT. Translating gives CASSLVLDTQYF.

This sequence joins TRBV7-4 and TRBJ2-3; 9 bases are shared with TRBD2. Germline V gene lookup returns CDR1 SGHVT and CDR2 SQSDAQ. This CDR3 spans 16 amino acids. CDR3 nucleotides: TGTGCTATCTTAGCGGGAGAGGGGGGTCGCACAGATACGCAGTATTTT. Its protein product is CAILAGEGGRTDTQYF.

V and J are TRBV27 and TRBJ2-1, with TRBD2 matching 11 bases. CDR3 length equals 16 residues. Trimming took 4 bases from V and 4 from J; bases not matched to a gene: 6. Germline assignment: CDR1 MNHEY and CDR2 SMNVEV (reference sequence). The CDR3 DNA sequence: TGTGCCAGCAGTTCAACCGGGACTAGCGGATACAATGAGCAGTTCTTC. Its translation is CASSSTGTSGYNEQFF.

This clonotype showed up just a few times. The chain recombines TRBV5-1 with TRBJ2-7; D not certain. The CDR3 is 13 residues long. Germline CDR1 and CDR2: SGHRS and YFSETQ. The V and J ends lost 6 bases and 1 base respectively, with 11 bases between them. CDR3 sequence reads: CASTDSRSYEQYF. Written as DNA, the CDR3 is TGCGCCAGCACCGATTCTAGATCCTACGAGCAGTACTTC.

This clonotype was observed at least ten times. This chain joins TRBV12-3 or TRBV12-4 and TRBJ1-5; no reliable D call. This CDR3 contains 14 residues. Trimming took off 6 bases at V and 7 bases at J, with 16 bases between the two ends. The CDR3 loop reads CASSPGPPRQPQHF. Here the CDR3 DNA reads TGTGCCAGCAGCCCCGGACCCCCGAGGCAGCCCCAGCATTTT.

In this sample, this clonotype turned up many times. The chain combines TRBV21-1 with TRBJ2-7. TRBV21-1 is shown as a pseudogene. There are 12 residues in the CDR3. CDR3 DNA: TGTGCCAGCAGGACGACTCTTTACGAGCAGTACTTC. Its protein product is CASRTTLYEQYF.

This clonotype was recorded at least ten times. This rearrangement joins TRBV6-1 to TRBJ2-2; D unclear. The ends were cut back, 10 bases at V and 6 bases at J, with 12 bases in the middle. Germline V gene lookup returns CDR1 MNHNS and CDR2 SASEGT. The CDR3 length is 12 residues. In DNA form, the CDR3 reads TGTGCCACCAGGACCTTATCCGGGGAGCTGTTTTTT. Protein: CATRTLSGELFF.

This clonotype showed up many times. The chain has TRBV4-3 and TRBJ2-4, with D unresolved. CDR1 is LGHNA, CDR2 YSLEER, per germline. V shed 0 bases and J shed 8 bases, with 5 bases lying between them. The CDR3 runs 12 residues. Here the CDR3 reads CASSQDEDIQYF. In DNA form, the CDR3 reads TGCGCCAGCAGCCAAGATGAAGACATTCAGTACTTC.

This clonotype was detected ten times or more. The chain employs TRBV5-1 and TRBJ2-1; tentatively, D is TRBD2 (6 bases). The CDR3 is 15 amino acids. Germline assignment: CDR1 SGHRS and CDR2 YFSETQ. Trimming shortened V by 2 bases and J by 5 bases, and 14 bases separated the two germline ends. DNA of the CDR3: TGCGCCAGCAGCTTAAGGCTAGCGAGGAACAATGAGCAGTTCTTC. It specifies CASSLRLARNNEQFF.

This clonotype appeared many times. The chain combines TRBV20-1 with TRBJ2-1; TRBD2 matches at 13 bases. The length of the CDR3 is 15 residues. The germline gives CDR1 DFQATT, CDR2 SNEGSKA (reference sequence). V shed 6 bases and J 6 bases; nucleotides not matched to a gene: 8. CDR3 protein: CSATGTSGTANEQFF. CDR3 nucleotide sequence: TGCAGTGCCACCGGGACTAGCGGGACGGCCAATGAGCAGTTCTTC.

This clonotype has a count of ten or more. The chain recombines TRBV6-1 with TRBJ2-1, with D perhaps matching TRBD2 (6 bases). Germline V gives CDR1 MNHNS, CDR2 SASEGT. V dropped 10 bases and J dropped 3 bases, with 16 bases sitting between them. This CDR3 region has 14 residues. CDR3 sequence: CATERDSDYNEQFF. Written as DNA, the CDR3 is TGTGCCACCGAACGGGACTCAGACTACAATGAGCAGTTCTTC.

The table lists this clonotype with many counts. V usage is TRBV28 and J usage is TRBJ2-7, with D perhaps matching TRBD2 (5 bases). The CDR3 totals 17 residues. The germline V gene has CDR1 MDHEN and CDR2 SYDVKM. Trimming removed 3 bases from V and 0 bases from J, with 18 bases in between. In DNA form, the CDR3 reads TGTGCCAGCAGTTTTGATCCCCAAGGAGGTAGCTCCTACGAGCAGTACTTC. Translating gives CASSFDPQGGSSYEQYF.